These T cell receptor beta chains were read from a single sample in a study of T-cell memory formation after mild COVID-19. TCRdb used MiXCR to reprocess the 5' RACE reads, holding one entry per CDR3 protein. The sample yields approximately 250,000 distinct CDR3 sequences, roughly a sixth seen once. The sample was PBMCs or a T cell subset sorted from them (not recorded which). The receptors originated from a man aged 18 to 29 who had mild COVID-19 (a few samples of this study predate the infection). Cell type and time point are not known. Both conserved end residues are part of each CDR3. D genes are given only for firm matches. Clone size is shown for a subset of rows, as once, few, many or a class of expanded clone.

TRBD1	few	16	TRBJ2-5	TRBV4-3	CASSQDWGQTQETQYF	TGCGCCAGCAGCCAAGATTGGGGACAGACCCAAGAGACCCAGTACTTC
NA	few	12	TRBJ1-3	TRBV6-5	CAATGSGNTIYF	TGTGCCGCCACGGGGTCTGGAAACACCATATATTTT
TRBD1	NA	15	TRBJ1-1	TRBV4-3	CASSQRTGGWTEAFF	TGCGCCAGCAGCCAGAGGACAGGGGGCTGGACTGAAGCTTTCTTT
NA	few	17	TRBJ2-5	TRBV18	CASSPFRGAGQQETQYF	TGTGCCAGCTCACCGTTTCGGGGGGCGGGACAGCAAGAGACCCAGTACTTC
NA	NA	15	TRBJ1-5	TRBV20-1	CSARDGGRVHQPQHF	TGCAGTGCTAGAGATGGTGGACGGGTGCATCAGCCCCAGCATTTT
NA	few	20	TRBJ2-3	TRBV5-6	CASSLRRLTTEYTSTDTQYF	TGTGCCAGCAGCTTGAGGAGACTAACCACGGAATACACTAGCACAGATACGCAGTATTTT
NA	many	15	TRBJ2-3	TRBV20-1	CSAPDYRALADTQYF	TGCAGTGCTCCCGACTACCGAGCACTCGCAGATACGCAGTATTTT
NA	NA	13	TRBJ2-2	TRBV11-2	CASSLEGDGELFF	TGTGCCAGCAGCTTAGAGGGTGACGGGGAGCTGTTTTTT
NA	NA	12	TRBJ2-2	TRBV29-1	CSVADQTGELFF	TGCAGCGTTGCGGATCAGACCGGGGAGCTGTTTTTT
TRBD1	many	16	TRBJ2-1	TRBV4-3	CASSYYPGTGRDEQFF	TGCGCCAGCAGCTACTACCCCGGGACAGGGAGGGATGAGCAGTTCTTC
NA	few	14	TRBJ2-3	TRBV6-6	CASSYAGAKDTQYF	TGTGCCAGCAGTTATGCGGGGGCGAAAGATACGCAGTATTTT
TRBD1	few	16	TRBJ1-6	TRBV7-9	CASSSRVTGGGSPLHF	TGTGCCAGCAGCTCTCGCGTAACAGGGGGAGGCTCACCCCTCCACTTT
NA	NA	15	TRBJ1-1	TRBV7-9	CASSLVPDMNTEAFF	TGTGCCAGCAGCTTAGTCCCCGACATGAACACTGAAGCTTTCTTT
NA	few	14	TRBJ2-7	TRBV5-1	CASREGSNSYEQYF	TGCGCCAGCAGAGAGGGGTCCAACTCCTACGAGCAGTACTTC
TRBD1	few	16	TRBJ1-2	TRBV7-9	CASSSDRGFSQYGYTF	TGTGCCAGCAGCTCGGACAGGGGATTTTCTCAATATGGCTACACCTTC
TRBD1	few	12	TRBJ2-7	TRBV10-3	CAIRDRSGEQYF	TGTGCCATCCGGGACAGGAGCGGCGAGCAGTACTTC
TRBD1	few	14	TRBJ2-1	TRBV7-3	CASGGTGKMDEQFF	TGTGCCAGCGGCGGGACAGGAAAAATGGATGAGCAGTTCTTC
NA	few	14	TRBJ2-3	TRBV27	CASSLFAAEGTQYF	TGTGCCAGCAGTTTATTCGCCGCCGAAGGTACGCAGTATTTT
NA	NA	15	TRBJ2-2	TRBV11-2	CASSLGREVVGELFF	TGTGCCAGCAGCTTGGGTAGGGAGGTCGTCGGGGAGCTGTTTTTT
NA	few	14	TRBJ1-2	TRBV7-2	CASSLVLWGRGYTF	TGTGCCAGCAGCTTAGTCCTTTGGGGCCGGGGCTACACCTTC
NA	NA	14	TRBJ2-3	TRBV9	CASSVGVSAGGQYF	TGTGCCAGCAGCGTAGGGGTATCCGCCGGGGGGCAGTATTTT
NA	NA	14	TRBJ2-2	TRBV4-1	CASSLAPETGELFF	TGCGCCAGCAGCCTAGCCCCAGAGACCGGGGAGCTGTTTTTT
NA	few	13	TRBJ1-1	TRBV4-3	CASSQEGGRGAFF	TGCGCCAGCAGCCAAGAGGGGGGCAGGGGAGCTTTCTTT
NA	NA	15	TRBJ2-3	TRBV5-5	CASSLWASSTDTQYF	TGTGCCAGCAGCTTGTGGGCTAGTAGCACAGATACGCAGTATTTT
TRBD1	NA	14	TRBJ2-7	TRBV20-1	CSAVNRDRYYEQYF	TGCAGTGCTGTAAACCGGGACAGGTACTACGAGCAGTACTTC
NA	NA	13	TRBJ2-5	TRBV5-1	CASSWTAWETQYF	TGCGCCAGCAGCTGGACAGCCTGGGAGACCCAGTACTTC
TRBD2	NA	14	TRBJ2-4	TRBV6-2/TRBV6-3	CASRLTSARNIQYF	TGTGCCAGCAGGCTGACTAGCGCCCGCAACATTCAGTACTTC
NA	few	15	TRBJ2-3	TRBV24-1	CATENPRGGADTQYF	TGTGCCACCGAAAACCCCCGGGGAGGAGCAGATACGCAGTATTTT
NA	few	13	TRBJ2-5	TRBV19	CASSIEPEETQYF	TGTGCCAGTAGTATAGAACCGGAAGAGACCCAGTACTTC
NA	few	15	TRBJ2-1	TRBV24-1	CATSDPGLVGDEQFF	TGTGCCACCAGTGACCCGGGACTCGTTGGGGATGAGCAGTTCTTC
NA	NA	15	TRBJ2-3	TRBV5-1	CASSPADRYTDTQYF	TGCGCCAGCAGCCCCGCGGACAGATACACAGATACGCAGTATTTT
NA	many	13	TRBJ1-5	TRBV4-2	CASSQDSVQPQHF	TGTGCCAGCAGCCAAGATTCCGTTCAGCCCCAGCATTTT
TRBD2	NA	16	TRBJ2-7	TRBV4-1	CASSHGLAGPSYEQYF	TGCGCCAGCAGCCACGGACTAGCGGGACCCTCCTACGAGCAGTACTTC
NA	many	13	TRBJ1-6	TRBV4-3	CASSQEIGSPLHF	TGCGCCAGCAGCCAAGAAATCGGTTCACCCCTCCACTTT
NA	few	13	TRBJ1-2	TRBV5-1	CASSPERNYGYTF	TGCGCCAGCAGCCCGGAAAGGAACTATGGCTACACCTTC
TRBD2	NA	17	TRBJ2-2	TRBV6-5	CASSLLGLAGDTGELFF	TGTGCCAGCAGCCTTTTGGGACTAGCGGGGGACACCGGGGAGCTGTTTTTT
NA	NA	14	TRBJ2-7	TRBV7-9	CASSSSGGAYEQYF	TGTGCCAGCAGCTCCTCAGGGGGGGCCTACGAGCAGTACTTC
TRBD1	NA	14	TRBJ1-6	TRBV12-3/TRBV12-4	CASSKRDSHSPLHF	TGTGCCAGCAGTAAGCGGGACAGCCATTCACCCCTCCACTTT
NA	many	15	TRBJ2-4	TRBV6-1	CASSVHRGREDIQYF	TGTGCCAGCAGTGTTCACAGGGGGCGGGAGGACATTCAGTACTTC
TRBD2	many	17	TRBJ2-5	TRBV12-3/TRBV12-4	CASSPTSGGPGVETQYF	TGTGCCAGCAGCCCGACTAGCGGGGGCCCGGGGGTAGAGACCCAGTACTTC
TRBD1	few	17	TRBJ2-5	TRBV7-3	CASSKRGTAEGQETQYF	TGTGCCAGCAGCAAACGAGGGACAGCCGAGGGGCAAGAGACCCAGTACTTC
NA	NA	15	TRBJ1-5	TRBV6-5	CASSSSGVWNQPQHF	TGTGCCAGCAGTTCGTCGGGGGTGTGGAATCAGCCCCAGCATTTT
NA	NA	15	TRBJ2-3	TRBV12-3/TRBV12-4	CASSLYGQGTDTQYF	TGTGCCAGCAGTTTATATGGCCAGGGCACAGATACGCAGTATTTT
NA	few	15	TRBJ1-1	TRBV18	CASSSSQGIPTEAFF	TGTGCCAGCTCATCGTCACAGGGAATCCCCACTGAAGCTTTCTTT
TRBD1	few	15	TRBJ1-4	TRBV6-6	CASSSPTGGGEKLFF	TGTGCCAGCAGTTCCCCGACAGGGGGAGGTGAAAAACTGTTTTTT
NA	NA	16	TRBJ2-5	TRBV7-6	CASTQLWGGAQETQYF	TGTGCCAGCACCCAGTTATGGGGGGGGGCCCAAGAGACCCAGTACTTC
NA	NA	14	TRBJ1-1	TRBV20-1	CSAITGAADTEAFF	TGCAGTGCCATAACCGGGGCTGCAGACACTGAAGCTTTCTTT
NA	NA	15	TRBJ2-3	TRBV5-1	CASSPGPSTPDTQYF	TGCGCCAGCAGCCCGGGACCCTCAACACCAGATACGCAGTATTTT
NA	NA	17	TRBJ2-6	TRBV19	CASSGWGAHSGANVLTF	TGTGCCAGTAGTGGCTGGGGGGCTCACTCTGGGGCCAACGTCCTGACTTTC
NA	few	12	TRBJ1-1	TRBV12-3/TRBV12-4	CASRVMDTEAFF	TGTGCCAGCCGAGTTATGGACACTGAAGCTTTCTTT
TRBD1	NA	16	TRBJ2-5	TRBV6-5	CASRSLSGQGTETQYF	TGTGCCAGCAGATCCCTCTCAGGACAGGGGACAGAGACCCAGTACTTC
NA	NA	12	TRBJ2-7	TRBV10-3	CAISEHSYEQYF	TGTGCCATCAGTGAGCACAGCTACGAGCAGTACTTC
TRBD2	NA	18	TRBJ2-1	TRBV2	CASSSGLAGGLTYNEQFF	TGTGCCAGCAGTTCGGGACTAGCGGGGGGGCTTACTTACAATGAGCAGTTCTTC
NA	NA	17	TRBJ2-4	TRBV21-1	CASSGPRALEAKNIQYF	TGTGCCAGCAGCGGTCCCCGGGCCCTAGAAGCCAAAAACATTCAGTACTTC
NA	many	12	TRBJ1-2	TRBV25-1	CASSGGNYGYTF	TGTGCCAGCAGTGGAGGTAACTATGGCTACACCTTC